This TCR beta chain was identified in a study of PD-1 blockade in classical Hodgkin lymphoma. Profiling relied on immunoSEQ multiplex PCR, and the TCRdb table lists in-frame clones only, not all of them. This table has some 150,000 clones, just under 80% appearing once. Every single patient, without exception, relapsed after autologous stem cell transplantation, and brentuximab vedotin exposure varied. Germline trimming cut 3 bases from V and 7 bases from J; bases unmatched to any gene: 9. The CDR3 extends over 15 amino acids. Germline V lookup: CDR1 SNHLY, CDR2 FYNNEI. The chain carries TRBV2 and TRBJ2-1, with 7 bases lining up with TRBD1. The sequencing here drew on peripheral blood mononuclear cells (PBMCs), taken before the second cycle of nivolumab. The clonotype comes from a human donor with classical Hodgkin lymphoma. CDR3 nucleotide sequence: TGTGCCAGCAGTGACGGGACAGCCGCCGCAAATGAGCAGTTCTTC. Protein sequence: CASSDGTAAANEQFF.